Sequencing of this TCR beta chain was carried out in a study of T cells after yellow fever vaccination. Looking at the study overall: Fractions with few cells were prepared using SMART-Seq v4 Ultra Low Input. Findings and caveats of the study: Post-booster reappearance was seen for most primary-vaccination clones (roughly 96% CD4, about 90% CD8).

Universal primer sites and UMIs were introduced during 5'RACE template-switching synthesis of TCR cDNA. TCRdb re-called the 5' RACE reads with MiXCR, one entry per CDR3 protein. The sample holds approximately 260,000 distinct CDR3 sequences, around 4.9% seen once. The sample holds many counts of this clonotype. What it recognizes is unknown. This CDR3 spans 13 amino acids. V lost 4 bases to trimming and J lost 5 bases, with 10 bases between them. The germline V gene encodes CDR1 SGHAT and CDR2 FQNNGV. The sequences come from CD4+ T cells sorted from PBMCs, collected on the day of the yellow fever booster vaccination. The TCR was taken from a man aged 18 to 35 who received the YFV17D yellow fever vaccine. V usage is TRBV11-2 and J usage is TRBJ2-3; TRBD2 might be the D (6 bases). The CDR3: CASSSGLLDTQYF. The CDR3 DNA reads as TGTGCCAGCAGCTCGGGACTCTTAGATACGCAGTATTTT.